The clone carrying this T cell receptor (beta chain) was counted between two and nine times. Antigen: not known. The germline gene is not matched at one end of the junction; a read error may be the cause. The table came from immunoSEQ multiplex PCR; TCRdb's copy has only in-frame clones and leaves some out. Found here are around 100,000 clones, 87% of them singletons; the top ten hold 0.95%. Germline V lookup: CDR1 MRHNA, CDR2 SNTAGT. The CDR3 runs 11 residues. The data stem from a study of graft-versus-host responses after intestinal transplantation. The wider study: Grafts were multivisceral, liver-intestinal, or isolated intestinal. Recipients uniformly received anti-thymocyte globulin induction, followed by tacrolimus and steroids for around 3 years.

Study-level findings and limits: Researchers found peak circulating GvH clone levels linked to early post-transplant HvG declines. Recipient-marrow GvH clones were detected, some having first appeared in ileum or blood.

The sequence was collected from a human donor who was the organ donor for an intestinal transplant. This chain joins TRBV6-4 and TRBJ2-7; no clear D gene. The sample was unstimulated CD4+ T cells sorted from spleen or lymph node cells, taken before transplant. CDR3 in amino acids: CASSDSHEQYF. The CDR3 nucleotides are TGTGCCAGCAGTGACTCCCACGAGCAGTACTTC.